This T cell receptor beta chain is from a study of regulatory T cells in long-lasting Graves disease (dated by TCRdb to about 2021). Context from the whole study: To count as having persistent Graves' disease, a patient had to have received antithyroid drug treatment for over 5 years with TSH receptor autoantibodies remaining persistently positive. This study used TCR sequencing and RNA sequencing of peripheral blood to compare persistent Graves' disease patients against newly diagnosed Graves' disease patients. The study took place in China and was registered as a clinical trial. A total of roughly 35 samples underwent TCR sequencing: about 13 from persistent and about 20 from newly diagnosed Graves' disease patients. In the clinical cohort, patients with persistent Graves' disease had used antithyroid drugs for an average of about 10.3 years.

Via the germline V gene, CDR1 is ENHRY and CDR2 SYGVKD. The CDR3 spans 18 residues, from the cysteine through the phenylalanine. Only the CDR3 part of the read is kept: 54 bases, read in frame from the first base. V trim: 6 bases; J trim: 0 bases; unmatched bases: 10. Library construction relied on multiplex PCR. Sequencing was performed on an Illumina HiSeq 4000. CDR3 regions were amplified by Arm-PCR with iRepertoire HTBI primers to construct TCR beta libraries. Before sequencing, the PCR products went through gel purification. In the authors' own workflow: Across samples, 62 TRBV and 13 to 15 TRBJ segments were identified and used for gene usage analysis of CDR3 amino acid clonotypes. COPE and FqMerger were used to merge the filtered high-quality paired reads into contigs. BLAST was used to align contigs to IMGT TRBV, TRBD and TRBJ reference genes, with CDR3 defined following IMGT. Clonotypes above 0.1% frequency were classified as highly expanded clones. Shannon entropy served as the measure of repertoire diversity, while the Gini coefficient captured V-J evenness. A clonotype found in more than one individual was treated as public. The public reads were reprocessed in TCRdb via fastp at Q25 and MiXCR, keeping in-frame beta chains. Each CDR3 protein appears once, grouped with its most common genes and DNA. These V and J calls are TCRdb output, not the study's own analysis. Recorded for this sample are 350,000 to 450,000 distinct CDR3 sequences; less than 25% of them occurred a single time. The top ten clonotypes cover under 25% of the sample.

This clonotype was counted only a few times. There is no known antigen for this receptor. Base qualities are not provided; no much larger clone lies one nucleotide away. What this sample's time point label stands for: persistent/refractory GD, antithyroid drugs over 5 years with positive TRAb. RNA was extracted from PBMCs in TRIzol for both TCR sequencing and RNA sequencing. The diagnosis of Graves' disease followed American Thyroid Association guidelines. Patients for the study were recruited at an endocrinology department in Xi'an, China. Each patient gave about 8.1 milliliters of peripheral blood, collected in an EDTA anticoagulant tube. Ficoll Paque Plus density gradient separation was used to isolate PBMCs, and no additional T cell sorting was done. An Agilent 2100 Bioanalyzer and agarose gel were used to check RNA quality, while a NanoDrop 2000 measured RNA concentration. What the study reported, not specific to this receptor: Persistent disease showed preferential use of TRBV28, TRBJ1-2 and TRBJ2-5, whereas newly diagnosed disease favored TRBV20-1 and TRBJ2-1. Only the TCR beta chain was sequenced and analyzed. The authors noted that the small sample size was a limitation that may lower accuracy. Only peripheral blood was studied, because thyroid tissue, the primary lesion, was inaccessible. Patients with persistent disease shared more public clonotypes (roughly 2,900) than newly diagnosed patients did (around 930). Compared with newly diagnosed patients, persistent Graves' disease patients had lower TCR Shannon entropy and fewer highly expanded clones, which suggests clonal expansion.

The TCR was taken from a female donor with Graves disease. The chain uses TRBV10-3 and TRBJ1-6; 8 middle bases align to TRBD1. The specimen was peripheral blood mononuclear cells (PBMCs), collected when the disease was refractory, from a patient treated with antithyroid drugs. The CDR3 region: CAISLTGDLSSYNSPLHF. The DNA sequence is TGTGCCATCAGCTTGACAGGGGACCTAAGCTCCTATAATTCACCCCTCCACTTT.